A single sample is the source of the 7 T cell receptor beta chains below, sequenced in a study of technical replicates of blood from several donors. Measured with immunoSEQ multiplex PCR; TCRdb has only the in-frame clones, and not every one. Here the sample spans 55,000 to 75,000 clones, about 95% being singletons. Material: PBMCs. The receptor set was obtained from a human donor in good health. Some clones in this sample may be carry-over from other donors' samples.

V is TRBV7-2 and J is TRBJ2-7; D perhaps matches TRBD1 (6 bases). The CDR3 has 13 residues. Germline V lookup: CDR1 SGHTA, CDR2 FQGNSA. V was pared by 5 bases and J by 6 bases, with 14 bases between. This CDR3 is CASSQGRVGEQYF. The DNA for the CDR3 is TGTGCCAGCAGCCAGGGGCGGGTTGGCGAGCAGTACTTC.

The chain joins TRBV6-5 to TRBJ2-7; 10 bases are shared with TRBD2. This CDR3 is built from 15 residues. Germline CDR1 MNHEY, CDR2 SVGAGI. The V gene end was trimmed by 2 bases and the J gene end by 2 bases; junction bases not matched to a gene: 3. CDR3 in DNA: TGTGCCAGCAGTTACGCCCTAGCGGGGGCCTACGAGCAGTACTTC. Residues: CASSYALAGAYEQYF.

The genes are TRBV13 and TRBJ1-3, with unresolved D. V lost 1 base, J lost 0 bases, and 7 bases lay in between. The CDR3 length is 15 residues. Per germline, CDR1 PRHDT and CDR2 FYEKMQ (reference sequence). CDR3 protein: CASSLDSSSGNTIYF. The CDR3 nucleotides read TGTGCCAGCAGCTTAGACAGCTCCTCTGGAAACACCATATATTTT.

The chain is built from TRBV7-9 and TRBJ1-2; TRBD1 agrees at 7 bases. CDR3 size: 15 residues. V trimming: 2 bases; J trimming: 8 bases; junction bases outside the gene matches: 11. The germline V gene has CDR1 SEHNR and CDR2 FQNEAQ (reference sequence). CDR3 sequence (DNA): TGTGCCAGCAGCTTAACCCGACAGGGAGCGGGCGGCTACACCTTC. The encoded protein is CASSLTRQGAGGYTF.

The CDR3 bases are TGTGCCAGCAGCTTAGGGACTAGCGGGCTGGCCTACGAGCAGTACTTC. This encodes CASSLGTSGLAYEQYF. The chain is built from TRBV7-9 and TRBJ2-7; 11 bases match TRBD2. The CDR3 is 16 residues long. Trimming at V came to 1 base and at J to 2 bases, leaving 4 bases not matched to a gene. Germline V gives CDR1 SEHNR, CDR2 FQNEAQ (reference sequence).

The chain has TRBV4-3 and TRBJ2-7; TRBD1 matches 8 bases. The CDR3 contains 14 residues. Germline-derived CDR1 and CDR2 are LGHNA and YSLEER. V lost 1 base, J lost 3 bases, and 2 bases stayed unmatched. CDR3 sequence: CASSQGGQGYEQYF. DNA of the CDR3: TGCGCCAGCAGCCAAGGTGGACAGGGCTACGAGCAGTACTTC.

The chain couples TRBV5-1 to TRBJ2-5; D might be TRBD2 (6 bases). V lost 1 base to trimming and J lost 5 bases, with 18 bases between them. In germline, CDR1 is SGHRS, CDR2 YFSETQ. The CDR3 is 16 residues long. Here the CDR3 reads CASSLSGRGGAETQYF. DNA for the CDR3: TGCGCCAGCAGCTTGTCCGGACGGGGAGGCGCGGAGACCCAGTACTTC.